The clone carrying this T cell receptor beta chain was seen only once. The table came from immunoSEQ multiplex PCR; TCRdb's copy has only in-frame clones and leaves some out. Counted here are about 49,000 clones, approximately 94% occurring once; the ten biggest clones make up 4.5% to 5.5%. CDR1 is MNHEY and CDR2 is SVGAGI in the germline V gene. The CDR3 is made up of 14 amino acids. V shed 7 bases, J shed 5 bases, and the junction held 8 bases outside the gene matches. This sample is part of a study of T cell changes during pregnancy in multiple sclerosis. This rearrangement joins TRBV6-5 to TRBJ1-1, with TRBD1 matching over 9 bases. This material consisted of CD8+ T cells from peripheral blood mononuclear cells, taken before pregnancy. The source of this sequence is a female donor with multiple sclerosis, enrolled in a pregnancy study. This CDR3 is CASISWDRDTEAFF. The CDR3 DNA reads TGTGCCAGCATCTCCTGGGACAGGGATACTGAAGCTTTCTTT.